The present T cell receptor beta chain was sequenced within a study of cytomegalovirus exposure and HLA in healthy donors. This CDR3 region has 16 residues. Primers for the PCR totalled 60 Vbeta and 13 Jbeta. Clones were sequenced by immunoSEQ multiplex PCR, and TCRdb holds only the in-frame ones, with some missing. In the table there are 150,000 to 200,000 clones, 65% to 85% of which are singletons. The TCR originated in a male donor in good health and CMV-seropositive. The V call is TRBV21-1, the J call TRBJ1-5; the table assigns TRBD1, which was not confirmed against the DNA. TRBV21-1 corresponds to a pseudogene. Input material: PBMCs. CDR3 coding DNA: TGTGCCAGCAGCAAGCCGGTAACAGGGGAAAATCAGCCCCAGCATTTT. Amino acid sequence: CASSKPVTGENQPQHF.